The 7 T cell receptor beta chains given below trace back to one sample, sequenced in a study of human T cells and chemical hapten exposure. Time point reported: patch test 1, 2 weeks after DPC sensitization. The treatment is: therapeutic diphenylcyclopropenone sensitization with weekly scalp DPC. From the RACE reads, TCRdb called clonotypes with MiXCR, one entry per CDR3 protein. The data show approximately 400,000 distinct CDR3 sequences, approximately 4.4% seen once. This sample comprised whole blood, obtained in connection with sensitization to the hapten diphenylcyclopropenone (DPC). These receptors were obtained from a woman between 45 and 60 years old with alopecia areata. Some clones in this sample may be carry-over from other donors' samples.

This clonotype was found many times. The V call is TRBV6-2 or TRBV6-3, the J call TRBJ1-1; D unresolved. CDR1 MNHEY and CDR2 SVGEGT come from the germline V gene. The CDR3 consists of 15 residues. The V gene lost 0 bases and the J gene lost 0 bases, with 8 bases spanning the gap. This CDR3 reads CASSYSRQMNTEAFF. The CDR3 nucleotides read TGTGCCAGCAGTTACTCAAGACAAATGAACACTGAAGCTTTCTTT.

This clonotype has more than one count but fewer than ten. CDR3 DNA: TGTGCCAGCAGCTTAGGGGGACAGGAATATGGCTACACCTTC. Protein sequence: CASSLGGQEYGYTF. The chain is built from TRBV7-2 and TRBJ1-2; 8 nucleotides align to TRBD1. Germline V gives CDR1 SGHTA, CDR2 FQGNSA. This CDR3 has 14 residues. Germline trimming cut 1 base from V and 5 bases from J; bases unmatched to any gene: 3.

At least ten counts were recorded for this clonotype. The chain joins TRBV20-1 to TRBJ1-6, with TRBD1 matching 10 bases. J was trimmed by 8 bases and V by 5 bases; bases with no gene match: 15. The CDR3 runs 17 residues. Looked up from germline, CDR1 is DFQATT and CDR2 is SNEGSKA (reference sequence). The CDR3 region has the DNA TGCAGTGCTCGGGACAGGGGACAACCTCCGGGATATTCACCCCTCCACTTT. This codes for CSARDRGQPPGYSPLHF.

This clonotype was found many times. The chain joins TRBV6-2 or TRBV6-3 to TRBJ1-5; weak D call: TRBD1 (5 bases). Germline-derived CDR1 and CDR2 are MNHEY and SVGEGT. V was shortened by 0 bases and J by 2 bases, with 11 bases between the two germline ends. The CDR3 length is 16 residues. The CDR3 sequence: CASSYSMKTGNQPQHF. Written as DNA, the CDR3 is TGTGCCAGCAGTTACTCGATGAAGACAGGCAATCAGCCCCAGCATTTT.

This clonotype was seen only a few times. V and J are TRBV28 and TRBJ1-5; no definite D call. The CDR3 has 15 amino acids. Germline assignment: CDR1 MDHEN and CDR2 SYDVKM. The ends were cut back, 1 base at V and 9 bases at J, with 16 bases in the middle. Here the CDR3 DNA reads TGTGCCAGCAGTTTATCGGCCCTTTCCTTTAGGCCCCAGCATTTT. This translates into CASSLSALSFRPQHF.

V is TRBV7-8 and J is TRBJ2-5, with 10 bases lining up with TRBD2. Germline assignment: CDR1 SGHVS and CDR2 FQNEAQ. This CDR3 has 17 amino acids. V dropped 1 base and J dropped 0; count of bases not matched to a gene: 5. The CDR3 sequence is CASSLVGLAGDQETQYF. The CDR3 DNA is TGTGCCAGCAGCTTAGTAGGCCTAGCGGGGGACCAAGAGACCCAGTACTTC.

This clonotype was detected ten times or more. V and J are TRBV10-3 and TRBJ2-5; 8 bases fit TRBD1. This CDR3 has 13 residues. The junction had 5 bases not matched to a gene; V was cut back by 9 bases and J by 2 bases. Germline CDR1 and CDR2: ENHRY and SYGVKD. The CDR3 spells CAIGQGLQETQYF. The CDR3 nucleotides read TGTGCCATTGGACAGGGCCTACAAGAGACCCAGTACTTC.